This is a list of T cell receptor beta chains from one sample in a study of blood T cells in healthy people across ages. TCRdb recomputed calls from the 5' RACE reads with MiXCR, one row per CDR3 protein. The sample has 550,000 to 800,000 distinct CDR3 sequences; around 21% are singletons. The sequencing input was blood. Receptors were obtained from a man aged 65-85 years in good health. CDR3s include the opening cysteine and the closing phenylalanine or tryptophan. D genes are given only for firm matches.

TRBV5-1 NA CASSTDGPYNEQFF
TRBV5-1 TRBD1 CASSLPTGGAPYEQYF
TRBV5-1 TRBD1 CASSLAWDREGYTF
TRBV10-3 NA CAITDEGTYNEQFF
TRBV27 NA CASSFGSLATDTQYF
TRBV6-1 NA CASSEDWQGPRFAQHF
TRBV14 NA CASSQNNSPTTEAFF
TRBV29-1 NA CSVLGNQETQYF
TRBV4-1 TRBD1 CASSQPGQGAYNEQFF
TRBV20-1 NA CSAPDLGGRNEKLFF
TRBV20-1 TRBD2 CSAASGLASYTDTQYF
TRBV6-2/TRBV6-3 NA CASWGSGNTIYF
TRBV20-1 NA CSALTALAYEQYF
TRBV7-9 NA CASRRESGQMNTEAFF
TRBV9 TRBD1 CASSPTDRVRGEQFF
TRBV5-1 TRBD2 CASRGTSGPYNEQFF
TRBV20-1 NA CSARVQYTEAFF
TRBV20-1 NA CSGSDGGGPNIQYF
TRBV9 TRBD1 CASSVARGDRGLETQYF
TRBV28 TRBD2 CASSKLAGSSYNEQFF